The rows below give T cell receptor beta chains drawn from one sample of a study of shared clonotypes between healthy human individuals. Profiling relied on immunoSEQ multiplex PCR, and the TCRdb table lists in-frame clones only, not all of them. This table holds about 2.5 million clones, about 90% found once. Sequencing was performed on naive CD4+ T cells from PBMCs. The receptors were gathered from a man younger than 30 in good health. Some clones in this sample may be carry-over from other donors' samples. Each CDR3 is given with its conserved first and last residue. Fields, in order: clone size, J gene, CDR3 length, V gene, D gene, CDR3 protein, CDR3 DNA. A D gene is named only where the DNA matches it firmly. Clone size is shown for a subset of rows, as once, few, many or a class of expanded clone.

>NA|TRBJ2-6|15|TRBV19|NA
CASSARSSGANVLTF
TGTGCCAGTAGTGCCAGGAGTTCTGGGGCCAACGTCCTGACTTTC
>NA|TRBJ2-1|15|TRBV4-1|TRBD2
CASSLAAGAGNEQFF
TGCGCCAGCAGCCTTGCAGCGGGAGCGGGGAATGAGCAGTTCTTC
>NA|TRBJ2-6|14|TRBV27|NA
CASSMISGANVLTF
TGTGCCAGCAGCATGATCTCTGGGGCCAACGTCCTGACTTTC
>NA|TRBJ2-3|15|TRBV11-2|TRBD2
CASSPRLAGVDTQYF
TGTGCCAGCAGCCCGCGACTAGCGGGAGTTGATACGCAGTATTTT
>NA|TRBJ2-7|11|TRBV2|NA
CASSGRYEQYF
TGTGCCAGCAGTGGCCGGTACGAGCAGTACTTC
>NA|TRBJ2-5|15|TRBV18|NA
CASSPQSGTGETQYF
TGTGCCAGCTCACCTCAGTCCGGGACGGGAGAGACCCAGTACTTC
>NA|TRBJ2-4|15|TRBV2|TRBD1
CASSLTMDRVRFQYF
TGTGCCAGCAGTCTTACGATGGACAGGGTTAGATTTCAGTACTTC
>NA|TRBJ1-3|14|TRBV30|NA
CAWSVGSSGNTIYF
TGTGCCTGGAGTGTAGGGAGCTCTGGAAACACCATATATTTT
>few|TRBJ2-1|15|TRBV5-1|TRBD2
CASSQTSGSYNEQFF
TGCGCCAGCAGCCAGACTAGCGGATCCTACAATGAGCAGTTCTTC
>NA|TRBJ2-1|15|TRBV28|TRBD2
CASSQLAGAFNEQFF
TGTGCCAGCAGCCAGCTAGCGGGAGCGTTTAATGAGCAGTTCTTC
>NA|TRBJ2-1|15|TRBV7-3|TRBD2
CASSLWTSGMGEQFF
TGTGCCAGCAGCCTCTGGACTAGCGGGATGGGTGAGCAGTTCTTC
>NA|TRBJ2-2|12|TRBV7-9|NA
CASSLNTGELFF
TGTGCCAGCAGCCTTAACACCGGGGAGCTGTTTTTT
>NA|TRBJ1-4|14|TRBV19|NA
CASSMGKRGEKLFF
TGTGCCAGTAGTATGGGAAAAAGGGGCGAAAAACTGTTTTTT
>NA|TRBJ2-5|13|TRBV29-1|NA
CSVDSPGQETQYF
TGCAGCGTTGACTCGCCGGGGCAAGAGACCCAGTACTTC
>NA|TRBJ1-4|13|TRBV30|NA
CAWSVGQGQKLFF
TGTGCCTGGAGTGTAGGCCAAGGACAAAAACTGTTTTTT
>NA|TRBJ1-2|14|TRBV19|NA
CASVKGTALYGYTF
TGTGCCAGTGTTAAGGGGACGGCACTTTATGGCTACACCTTC
>NA|TRBJ2-7|13|TRBV29-1|NA
CSVVGVLSYEQYF
TGCAGCGTTGTGGGGGTATTGAGCTACGAGCAGTACTTC
>NA|TRBJ2-7|16|TRBV6-6|NA
CASSYSLPKPTYEQYF
TGTGCCAGCAGTTACTCGCTCCCGAAACCAACCTACGAGCAGTACTTC
>few|TRBJ2-7|15|TRBV9|NA
CASSALWANSYEQYF
TGTGCCAGCAGCGCCCTCTGGGCTAACAGCTACGAGCAGTACTTC
>NA|TRBJ1-1|13|TRBV10-3|TRBD1
CAISSDRGTEAFF
TGTGCCATCAGTTCGGACAGGGGAACTGAAGCTTTCTTT
>NA|TRBJ1-5|15|TRBV28|NA
CASSSPGEVGQPQHF
TGTGCCAGCAGTTCCCCCGGTGAGGTTGGTCAGCCCCAGCATTTT
>NA|TRBJ2-1|15|TRBV7-3|NA
CASSLSGLPYNEQFF
TGTGCCAGCAGCTTATCCGGCCTTCCCTACAATGAGCAGTTCTTC
>NA|TRBJ2-7|16|TRBV7-9|TRBD2
CASKKGTSGSEGEQYF
TGTGCCAGCAAGAAAGGGACTAGCGGGAGTGAGGGCGAGCAGTACTTC
>NA|TRBJ1-1|15|TRBV6-1|NA
CASSVLGIGNTEAFF
TGTGCCAGCAGTGTGCTGGGGATAGGGAACACTGAAGCTTTCTTT
>NA|TRBJ2-2|13|TRBV30|NA
CAWRGTGTGELFF
TGTGCCTGGAGGGGAACTGGCACCGGGGAGCTGTTTTTT
>NA|TRBJ2-5|16|TRBV28|TRBD1
CATGDRGKFPQETQYF
TGTGCCACCGGCGACAGGGGTAAATTTCCTCAAGAGACCCAGTACTTC
>NA|TRBJ2-1|17|TRBV7-2|NA
CASSLMGVGLAGDEQFF
TGTGCCAGCAGCTTGATGGGCGTAGGTCTAGCAGGCGATGAGCAGTTCTTC
>NA|TRBJ1-1|13|TRBV4-1|NA
CASSQDFITEAFF
TGCGCCAGCAGCCAAGATTTCATTACTGAAGCTTTCTTT
>NA|TRBJ2-7|11|TRBV7-8|NA
CASSPTYEQYF
TGTGCCAGCAGCCCCACCTACGAGCAGTACTTC
>NA|TRBJ2-5|13|TRBV10-3|NA
CATHGATQETQYF
TGTGCCACCCACGGGGCAACGCAAGAGACCCAGTACTTC
>NA|TRBJ2-4|14|TRBV30|NA
CVWSQQVSMDIQYF
TGTGTCTGGAGTCAACAGGTATCCATGGACATTCAGTACTTC
>once|TRBJ2-1|16|TRBV19|NA
CASSIDSGSIYNEQFF
TGTGCCAGTAGTATTGATAGCGGCTCCATTTACAATGAGCAGTTCTTC
>once|TRBJ2-3|16|TRBV14|TRBD2
CASSYLGRGGPDTQYF
TGTGCCAGCAGCTACTTAGGAAGGGGAGGGCCAGATACGCAGTATTTT
>once|TRBJ2-3|16|TRBV9|TRBD2
CASSVLRAGVGDTQYF
TGTGCCAGCAGCGTCCTAAGAGCGGGAGTTGGAGATACGCAGTATTTT
>once|TRBJ2-7|14|TRBV30|TRBD1
CAWSAFGQAGEQYF
TGTGCCTGGAGTGCCTTCGGACAGGCGGGCGAGCAGTACTTC
>NA|TRBJ2-3|13|TRBV7-7|NA
CASSLQGTDTQYF
TGTGCCAGCAGCTTGCAGGGGACAGATACGCAGTATTTT
>NA|TRBJ1-2|13|TRBV19|TRBD1
CASSITGDRGYTF
TGTGCCAGTAGTATCACAGGGGATAGAGGCTACACCTTC
>NA|TRBJ2-7|15|TRBV9|NA
CASSVEPGSSYEQYF
TGTGCCAGCAGCGTAGAGCCCGGGAGCTCCTACGAGCAGTACTTC
>NA|TRBJ2-7|15|TRBV18|NA
CASSPISGSSYEQYF
TGTGCCAGCTCACCAATCAGCGGTAGCTCCTACGAGCAGTACTTC
>NA|TRBJ1-2|16|TRBV28|TRBD1
CASSRIRRDSNYGYTF
TGTGCCAGCAGTCGGATCAGAAGGGACAGCAACTATGGCTACACCTTC
>NA|TRBJ2-3|18|TRBV28|TRBD2
CASRQGLAGVRNADTQYF
TGTGCCAGCCGGCAAGGACTAGCGGGAGTAAGGAACGCAGATACGCAGTATTTT